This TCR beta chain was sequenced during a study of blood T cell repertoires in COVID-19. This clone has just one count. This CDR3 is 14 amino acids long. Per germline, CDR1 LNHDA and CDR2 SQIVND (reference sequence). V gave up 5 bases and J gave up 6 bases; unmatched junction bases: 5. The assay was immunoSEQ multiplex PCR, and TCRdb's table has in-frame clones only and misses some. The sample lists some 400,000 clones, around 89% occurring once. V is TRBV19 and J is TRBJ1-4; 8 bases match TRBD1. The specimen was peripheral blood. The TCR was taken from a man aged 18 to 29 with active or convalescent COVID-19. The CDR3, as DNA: TGTGCCAGTAGTGCCCGGGACAGGCATGAAAAACTGTTTTTT. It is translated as CASSARDRHEKLFF. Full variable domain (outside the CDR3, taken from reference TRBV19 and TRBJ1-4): DGGITQSPKYLFRKEGQNVTLSCEQNLNHDAMYWYRQDPGQGLRLIYYSQIVNDFQKGDIAEGYSVSREKKESFPLTVTSAQKNPTAFYLCASSARDRHEKLFFGSGTQLSVL.